This entry concerns a single T cell receptor beta chain. The data were taken from a study of blood T cell repertoires in COVID-19. Background on the study: The United States, Italy and Spain were the sources of the acute and convalescent COVID-19 samples. Sources were T cells, B-cell-depleted T cells, or PBMCs; the material itself was cDNA or gDNA.

As handled by the study authors: The assay estimated nucleated cells by amplifying reference gene primers. Assay: immunoSEQ multiplex PCR; the TCRdb copy retains only in-frame clones and omits some. That table furnishes V, J and clone size, whereas the DNA furnished D and trimming. Of more than 95,000 clones listed, 80% to 85% are singletons. Material for sequencing was peripheral blood. The sequence was obtained from an elderly woman with acute or convalescent COVID-19.

CDR3 residues: CASRADSQRSFF. The CDR3 bases are TGTGCCAGCAGGGCTGACAGCCAGAGGTCTTTCTTT. The J gene is TRBJ1-1, the V gene TRBV2, with TRBD1 as a possible D gene (5 bases). The CDR3 spans 12 residues. The germline CDR1 and CDR2 sequences are SNHLY and FYNNEI. Trimming took 6 bases from V and 12 from J, leaving 17 bases between them.